This T cell receptor beta chain was observed in a study of beta chain features in type 1 diabetes. Study-wide background: On cell yields, gender and age, patients and healthy donors were similar.

V lost 5 bases to trimming and J lost 6 bases; unmatched junction nucleotides: 9. This CDR3 spans 16 amino acids. The germline V gene encodes CDR1 SGHVS and CDR2 FQNEAQ. The whole isolated RNA underwent reverse transcription, so sequencing captured expressed TCRB transcripts. Assay used: immunoSEQ multiplex PCR; TCRdb lists only in-frame clones, some missing. There are fewer than 350,000 clones in the sample; 15% occur only once, and around 0.015% lies in the top ten. Study-level findings and limits: VDJ junctions from patients with type 1 diabetes contained fewer insertions and more deletions. Sequencing of cDNA might inflate the share of cells that strongly express TCR. Shorter TCRB CDR3s, moderately but significantly so, marked every one of the four CD4+ subsets in Type 1 diabetes patients.

Each of the CD4+ naive, central memory, regulatory and stem cell-like memory populations was sorted via CD45RO/CCR7/CD25/CD127/CD95/CD27. A few counts support this clone. Its specificity is not known. The TCR was taken from a man aged 18-30 years with type 1 diabetes. Specimen: naive CD4+ T cells from blood. The rearrangement links TRBV7-8 to TRBJ2-1, with 11 bases matching TRBD2. CDR3 in amino acids: CASSTRTSGLSNEQFF. As DNA, the CDR3 is TGTGCCAGCAGCACCCGGACTAGCGGGCTCTCCAATGAGCAGTTCTTC.